There are a few counts of the clone carrying this TCR beta chain. Its matching antigen is unknown. Germline CDR1 reads KGHDR; CDR2 reads SFDVKD. The CDR3 contains 17 residues. The ends were cut back, 0 bases at V and 3 bases at J, with 15 bases in the middle. This entry belongs to a study of identical twins. TCRdb re-called the 5' RACE reads with MiXCR, one entry per CDR3 protein. The table includes 700,000 to 950,000 distinct CDR3 sequences, roughly 12% detected once. Findings and caveats of the study: Conclusions relied on cross-sectional statistical analysis, not following the same donors.

A further study also used this sample, focusing on yellow fever vaccine responses in identical twins.

The V call is TRBV24-1, the J call TRBJ2-3; D perhaps matches TRBD2 (6 bases). The receptor comes from a woman aged 18-30 years in good health. Sequencing input: PBMCs. In DNA, the CDR3 is TGTGCCACCAGTGATTTGCCTAGCGCGGGGCAAACAGATACGCAGTATTTT. As protein: CATSDLPSAGQTDTQYF.